This is a list of T cell receptor beta chains from one sample in a study of cytomegalovirus exposure and HLA in healthy donors. Measured with immunoSEQ multiplex PCR; TCRdb has only the in-frame clones, and not every one. The sample carries 150,000 or so clones, 82% recorded once. Sequencing was done on a sample of PBMCs. These receptors were obtained from a young man in good health and CMV-seropositive. Both conserved end residues are part of each CDR3. Each record gives: D gene, J gene, V gene, clone size, CDR3 DNA, CDR3 protein. A D gene is named only where the DNA matches it firmly. Expanded clones are given a class, and other clones once, few, many or no size at all.

TRBD1	TRBJ2-7	TRBV27	.	TGTGCCAGCAGGCAACACGACAGGGGGATATACGAGCAGTACTTC	CASRQHDRGIYEQYF
TRBD2	TRBJ2-1	TRBV5-1	.	TGCGCCAGCAGCCTCGGGACTAGCGGGGGGGGGTACAATGAGCAGTTCTTC	CASSLGTSGGGYNEQFF
.	TRBJ1-1	TRBV5-1	.	TGCGCCAGCAGCTTGTCCGGGTCAGAGAACACTGAAGCTTTCTTT	CASSLSGSENTEAFF
TRBD2	TRBJ2-1	TRBV9	.	TGTGCCAGCGGGACTAGCGGAAGTTACAATGAGCAGTTCTTC	CASGTSGSYNEQFF
.	TRBJ2-7	TRBV14	.	TGTGCCAGCAGCGGACAGATCTCCTACGAGCAGTACTTC	CASSGQISYEQYF
TRBD1	TRBJ1-2	TRBV15	.	TGTGCCACCAGCAGGGGACAGTCTAACTATGGCTACACCTTC	CATSRGQSNYGYTF
TRBD1	TRBJ2-7	TRBV7-6	.	TGTGCCAGCAGCTCCCAAGGGACAGGGGCCGTCGAGCAGTACTTC	CASSSQGTGAVEQYF
TRBD1	TRBJ1-1	TRBV18	.	TGTGCCAGCTCACCAATGACAGGGGCAGGCACTGAAGCTTTCTTT	CASSPMTGAGTEAFF
TRBD1	TRBJ2-3	TRBV10-1	.	TGCGCCAGCAGTGGTGGACAGGGGCAAACAGATACGCAGTATTTT	CASSGGQGQTDTQYF
.	TRBJ1-1	TRBV7-8	.	TGTGCCAGCAGCCAGGCGGGGGAAGCTTTCTTT	CASSQAGEAFF
.	TRBJ2-7	TRBV27	.	TGTGCCAGCAGTTCGGAGGTAGTGTCTCGTCACGAGCAGTACTTC	CASSSEVVSRHEQYF
TRBD1	TRBJ1-3	TRBV2	.	TGTGCCAGCAGGGCCACAGGGGTTCGAAACACCATATATTTT	CASRATGVRNTIYF
TRBD1	TRBJ1-1	TRBV18	.	TGTGCCAGCTCAAATCAGACAGGGTTCAGTGAAGCTTTCTTT	CASSNQTGFSEAFF
.	TRBJ1-4	TRBV7-9	.	TGTTCCAGCAGCCCCCCTAAGGGAACAGGTAGCGAAAAACTGTTTTTT	CSSSPPKGTGSEKLFF
.	TRBJ1-6	TRBV6-5	.	TGTGCCAGCAGTTACTCACAGGAAGCCCCACTCCACTTT	CASSYSQEAPLHF
.	TRBJ2-7	TRBV7-9	.	TGTGCCAGCAGCTTAAGAAATCGGGTCGAGCAGTACTTC	CASSLRNRVEQYF
.	TRBJ2-4	TRBV28	.	TGTGCCAGCAGTTGGAGCCACTCGAGGCCGAAAAACATTCAGTATTTC	CASSWSHSRPKNIQYF
TRBD2	TRBJ2-1	TRBV9	once	TGTGCCAGCAGCTCCGCCGGTCCGGCGGGGGGGTACAATGAGCAGTTCTTC	CASSSAGPAGGYNEQFF
TRBD2	TRBJ2-1	TRBV5-4	.	TGTGCCAGCACCACGGGGGGGGAGGTTATCAATGAGCAGTTCTTC	CASTTGGEVINEQFF
TRBD1	TRBJ2-6	TRBV7-3	few	TGTGCCAGCAGCTTAAAAATAGGACAGGGGACCGGGGCCAACGTCCTGACTTTC	CASSLKIGQGTGANVLTF
.	TRBJ2-1	TRBV2	.	TGTGCCAGCATCCCCGGGGGAGTTAATGAGCAGTTCTTC	CASIPGGVNEQFF
.	TRBJ1-2	TRBV6-1	.	TGTGCCAGCACTCCGCTGGGGCTCGCTGGCTACACCTTC	CASTPLGLAGYTF
TRBD2	TRBJ2-3	TRBV7-8	.	TGTGCCAGCAGCTCGCTGACTAGCGGGGCCACAGATACGCAGTATTTT	CASSSLTSGATDTQYF
TRBD1	TRBJ2-3	TRBV28	.	TGTGCCAGCATAGGGCAGGGGGCAGATACGCAGTATTTT	CASIGQGADTQYF
.	TRBJ2-7	TRBV6-5	.	TGTGCCAGCAGTATAGACGGGACAACCTACGAGCAGTACTTC	CASSIDGTTYEQYF
.	TRBJ1-5	TRBV4-2	.	TGTGCCAGCAGCCAGGGCAGCAATCAGCCCCAGCATTTT	CASSQGSNQPQHF
.	TRBJ2-7	TRBV5-1	few	TGCGCCAGCAGCTTTCGCGGCGGACTTGGGGACGAGCAGTACTTC	CASSFRGGLGDEQYF
TRBD1	TRBJ2-7	TRBV7-9	.	TGTGCCAGCAGATACGAACAAGGACAGGGGAATTCCTACGAGCAGTACTTC	CASRYEQGQGNSYEQYF
.	TRBJ1-6	TRBV28	.	TGTGCCAGCAGTTTAGGGCAGGGTCGTACACCCCTCCACTTT	CASSLGQGRTPLHF
.	TRBJ1-1	TRBV20-1	.	TGCAGTTTGACGGACTACACTGAAGCTTTCTTT	CSLTDYTEAFF
.	TRBJ2-3	TRBV2	.	TGTGCCAGCAAGGGGCGCTTTGACGCAGATACGCAGTATTTT	CASKGRFDADTQYF
TRBD1	TRBJ1-4	TRBV5-5	.	TGTGCCAGCAGCTCTTGGACAGGGGGTAGGACTAATGAAAAACTGTTTTTT	CASSSWTGGRTNEKLFF
TRBD2	TRBJ2-5	TRBV7-3	.	TGTGCCAGCAGCTCCGGACTAGCGGGGGGGCAAGAGACCCAGTACTTC	CASSSGLAGGQETQYF
.	TRBJ2-7	TRBV28	few	TGTGCCAGCAGTTTGAGACACCCATACGAGCAGTACTTC	CASSLRHPYEQYF
TRBD1	TRBJ1-2	TRBV5-1	.	TGCGCCAGCAGCTTGACAACAGGGGGACCATATGGCTACACCTTC	CASSLTTGGPYGYTF
.	TRBJ2-5	TRBV7-2	.	TGTGCCAGCAGCCGGGAACCACAAGAGACCCAGTACTTC	CASSREPQETQYF
.	TRBJ1-1	TRBV5-1	few	TGCGCCAGCAAGGCCACCCGGGAGAACACTGAAGCTTTCTTT	CASKATRENTEAFF
.	TRBJ1-1	TRBV19	.	TGTGCCAGTATACCGACCCGGGGCACTGAAGCTTTCTTT	CASIPTRGTEAFF
TRBD2	TRBJ2-1	TRBV5-1	.	TGCGCCAGCAGCCAGGGTCGCGGGAGCCTGAGCTACAATGAGCAGTTCTTC	CASSQGRGSLSYNEQFF
.	TRBJ1-4	TRBV11-3	.	TGTGCCAGCAGCTTATCGGCCGGGGGAGGGTTGAATGAAAAACTGTTTTTT	CASSLSAGGGLNEKLFF
TRBD2	TRBJ2-1	TRBV5-1	once	TGCGCCAGCAGCTTGGTTACTAGCGGAAACAATGAGCAGTTCTTC	CASSLVTSGNNEQFF
TRBD1	TRBJ1-1	TRBV7-6	.	TGTGCCAGCAGCTTTGGACAGGGGGACACTGAAGCTTTCTTT	CASSFGQGDTEAFF
TRBD2	TRBJ2-7	TRBV7-6	.	TGTGCCAGCAGCCGCTTAGCGGGAGTATCCGAGCAGTACTTC	CASSRLAGVSEQYF
TRBD1	TRBJ2-1	TRBV7-3	few	TGTGCCAGCAGCCCAGGGCCGACAGGGGCCTACAATGAGCAGTTCTTC	CASSPGPTGAYNEQFF
.	TRBJ1-5	TRBV6-5	.	TGTGCCAGCAGCCCGGGGGACTTAGGGAATCAGCCCCAGCATTTT	CASSPGDLGNQPQHF
.	TRBJ2-5	TRBV10-3	once	TGTGCCATCAGGGGGAACAGGGAAGAGACCCAGTACTTC	CAIRGNREETQYF
.	TRBJ1-2	TRBV27	.	TGTGCCAGCAGTTTAAGGGGGATCTATGGCTACACCTTC	CASSLRGIYGYTF
.	TRBJ1-4	TRBV7-9	.	TGTGCCAGCAGCCCACCGCGGGGGGTAGAAGAAAAACTGTTTTTT	CASSPPRGVEEKLFF
.	TRBJ2-1	TRBV5-1	once	TGCGCCAGCAGCTCTACTAGGAGTGAGCAGTTCTTC	CASSSTRSEQFF
.	TRBJ1-5	TRBV19	few	TGTGCCAGTAGCCGGGGTGTAATGAGCAATCAGCCCCAGCATTTT	CASSRGVMSNQPQHF
.	TRBJ1-1	TRBV7-2	.	TGTGCCAGCAGCCCGGACGCGGGAAGGGGTCTTGAAGCTTTCTTT	CASSPDAGRGLEAFF
.	TRBJ1-2	TRBV28	.	TGTGCCAGCAGGGGGCTAACATCCGGGCTTAACTATGGCTACACCTTC	CASRGLTSGLNYGYTF